These 12 T cell receptor beta chains were all obtained from the same sample, sequenced in a study of PD-L1 blockade in urothelial cancer. Time point in this sample: peripheral blood 6 weeks after treatment start. Assay: immunoSEQ multiplex PCR; the TCRdb copy retains only in-frame clones and omits some. The sample includes approximately 36,000 clones, approximately 80% of them seen just once. Source: PBMCs, taken around atezolizumab (anti-PD-L1) treatment. The receptors come from a man between 35 and 55 years old with urothelial cancer.

Here the CDR3 DNA reads TGTGCCAGCTCACCACCGGGGAGGGGCGGGTACAATGAGCAGTTCTTC. Translated: CASSPPGRGGYNEQFF. V is TRBV18 and J is TRBJ2-1, with 7 bases fitting TRBD2. CDR1 KGHSH and CDR2 LQKENI come from the germline V gene. V shed 0 bases and J 4 bases; nucleotides not matched to a gene: 6. CDR3 length: 16 residues. Combining the CDR3 with reference TRBV18 and TRBJ2-1 gives the whole variable domain NAGVMQNPRHLVRRRGQEARLRCSPMKGHSHVYWYRQLPEEGLKFMVYLQKENIIDESGMPKERFSAEFPKEGPSILRIQQVVRGDSAAYFCASSPPGRGGYNEQFFGPGTRLTVL.

The sample holds one count of this clone. This chain uses TRBV5-5 with TRBJ2-7; TRBD2 matches at 7 bases. The CDR3 has 13 residues. From germline, CDR1 is SGHKS and CDR2 YYEKEE (reference sequence). J lost 3 bases, V lost 4 bases, and 4 bases had no gene match. CDR3 nucleotide sequence: TGTGCCAGCAGCCTAGCGGCCCACTACGAGCAGTACTTC. Translated: CASSLAAHYEQYF.

J is TRBJ1-5 and V is TRBV19, with TRBD1 as a possible D gene (5 bases). The CDR3 sequence is 13 residues long. With 5 bases removed from V and 7 bases from J, the gap between germline ends came to 12 bases. Germline lookup yields CDR1 LNHDA and CDR2 SQIVND (reference sequence). The CDR3 sequence is CASSVRRDQPQHF. Written as DNA, the CDR3 is TGTGCCAGTAGTGTCCGGCGGGACCAGCCCCAGCATTTT.

The chain recombines TRBV11-2 with TRBJ2-1; D possibly corresponds to TRBD2 (6 bases). Deletions cut 5 bases from V and 7 bases from J, with 12 bases between. CDR1 SGHAT and CDR2 FQNNGV come from the germline V gene. The CDR3 is made up of 13 amino acids. The CDR3 is CASSKAGLNEQFF. The CDR3 nucleotides are TGTGCCAGCAGCAAGGCGGGGCTGAATGAGCAGTTCTTC.

This rearrangement joins TRBV28 to TRBJ2-7; D may be TRBD2 (5 bases). There are 15 residues in the CDR3. In germline, CDR1 is MDHEN, CDR2 SYDVKM. Between the trimmed V and J ends, which lost 1 base and 3 bases, there was a span of 13 bases. CDR3 DNA sequence: TGTGCCAGCAGTTTATTCTCCGGAGGTCTCTACGAGCAGTACTTC. This codes for CASSLFSGGLYEQYF.

V usage is TRBV18 and J usage is TRBJ1-1; no definite D call. Deletions cut 3 bases from V and 0 bases from J, with 8 bases between. Looked up from germline, CDR1 is KGHSH and CDR2 is LQKENI. The CDR3 covers 14 residues. The CDR3 region is CASSPAGLNTEAFF. The CDR3 nucleotides read TGTGCCAGCTCACCCGCGGGATTGAACACTGAAGCTTTCTTT. The whole variable domain, remainder taken from reference TRBV18 and TRBJ1-1, is NAGVMQNPRHLVRRRGQEARLRCSPMKGHSHVYWYRQLPEEGLKFMVYLQKENIIDESGMPKERFSAEFPKEGPSILRIQQVVRGDSAAYFCASSPAGLNTEAFFGQGTRLTVV.

The V call is TRBV5-6, the J call TRBJ1-1, with D tentatively TRBD1 (5 bases). This CDR3 is 14 amino acids long. The V end was cut by 0 bases, the J end by 5 bases, with 11 bases between. The germline V gene encodes CDR1 SGHDT and CDR2 YYEEEE. The CDR3 DNA follows: TGTGCCAGCAGCTTGGCCGGGGGGAGGACTGAAGCTTTCTTT. Translating gives CASSLAGGRTEAFF.

This chain links TRBV6-6 with TRBJ2-7, with TRBD1 matching over 8 bases. This CDR3 contains 12 residues. Per germline, CDR1 MNHNY and CDR2 SVGAGI (reference sequence). V was clipped by 6 bases and J by 6 bases; unmatched bases: 4. The CDR3 region is CASRGDRPEQYF. For the CDR3, the DNA is TGTGCCAGCAGGGGGGACAGGCCCGAGCAGTACTTC.

The chain combines TRBV6-5 with TRBJ2-7; D is unresolved. Trimming left V 4 bases short and J 4 bases short, with 17 bases between. The CDR3 sequence is 15 residues long. The germline V gene has CDR1 MNHEY and CDR2 SVGAGI. This chain's CDR3 is CASSLRSTPPYEQYF. For the CDR3, the DNA is TGTGCCAGCAGTTTACGTAGCACCCCCCCATACGAGCAGTACTTC.

A few counts support this clone. The genes are TRBV5-1 and TRBJ1-1; possibly TRBD1 for D (5 bases). The CDR3 has 13 amino acids. The germline gives CDR1 SGHRS, CDR2 YFSETQ. Trimming shortened V by 7 bases and J by 0 bases, and 10 bases separated the two germline ends. The CDR3 spells CASGGLLNTEAFF. The CDR3 DNA follows: TGCGCCAGCGGGGGGTTACTGAACACTGAAGCTTTCTTT.

The chain joins TRBV10-2 to TRBJ2-7, with 7 bases fitting TRBD1. The CDR3 is made up of 13 amino acids. Germline-derived CDR1 and CDR2 are WSHSY and SAAADI. After removal of 3 bases from V and 6 bases from J, the junction contained 5 bases not matched to a gene. The CDR3, as DNA: TGCGCCAGCAGTGAAAACAGGGGAAGCGAGCAGTACTTC. It is translated as CASSENRGSEQYF.

CDR3 DNA sequence: TGTGCCAGTAGTATGGACAGGGAGTTTGACATTCAGTACTTC. It codes for CASSMDREFDIQYF. The chain couples TRBV19 to TRBJ2-4; TRBD1 matches 8 bases. Germline loops: CDR1 LNHDA, CDR2 SQIVND (reference sequence). The CDR3 spans 14 residues. The J segment lost 8 bases and the V segment lost 3 bases, leaving 6 bases of the junction unmatched. Filled out from reference TRBV19 and TRBJ2-4, the complete variable domain reads DGGITQSPKYLFRKEGQNVTLSCEQNLNHDAMYWYRQDPGQGLRLIYYSQIVNDFQKGDIAEGYSVSREKKESFPLTVTSAQKNPTAFYLCASSMDREFDIQYFGAGTRLSVL.